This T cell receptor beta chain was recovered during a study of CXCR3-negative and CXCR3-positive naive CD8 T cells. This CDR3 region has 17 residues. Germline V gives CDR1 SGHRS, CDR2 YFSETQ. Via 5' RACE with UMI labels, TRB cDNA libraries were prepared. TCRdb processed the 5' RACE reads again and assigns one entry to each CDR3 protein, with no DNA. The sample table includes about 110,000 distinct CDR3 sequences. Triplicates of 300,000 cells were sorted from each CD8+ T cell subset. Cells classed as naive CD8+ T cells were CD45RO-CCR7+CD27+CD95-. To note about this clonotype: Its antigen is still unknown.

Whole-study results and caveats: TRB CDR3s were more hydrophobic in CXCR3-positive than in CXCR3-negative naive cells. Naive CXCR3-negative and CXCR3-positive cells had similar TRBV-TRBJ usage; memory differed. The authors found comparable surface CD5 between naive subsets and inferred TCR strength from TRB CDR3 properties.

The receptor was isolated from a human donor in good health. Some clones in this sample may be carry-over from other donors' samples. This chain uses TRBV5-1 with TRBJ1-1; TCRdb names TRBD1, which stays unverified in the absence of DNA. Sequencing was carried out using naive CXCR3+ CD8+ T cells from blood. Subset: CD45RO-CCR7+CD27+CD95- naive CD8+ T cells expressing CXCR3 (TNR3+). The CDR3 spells CASSVDLDRGSNTEAFF. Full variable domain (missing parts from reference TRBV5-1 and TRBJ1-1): KAGVTQTPRYLIKTRGQQVTLSCSPISGHRSVSWYQQTPGQGLQFLFEYFSETQRNKGNFPGRFSGRQFSNSRSEMNVSTLELGDSALYLCASSVDLDRGSNTEAFFGQGTRLTVV.